The 31 T cell receptor beta chains below come from one sample, sequenced in a study of tissue T cells after allogeneic stem cell transplantation. The protocol was immunoSEQ multiplex PCR, while the TCRdb copy is restricted to in-frame clones and leaves out a portion. The sample lists 40,000 to 60,000 clones; around 67% were seen once. The sequencing input was sorted cells pooled from one or two spleens. The receptors were sampled from a pool of C57BL/6 mice in good health.

In regard to this clone: Gene names are the mouse ones. Coverage ceases 1 residue before the CDR3 finishes, and the germline J gene fills in the end. J is TRBJ1-3 and V is TRBV15; D uncertain. Trimming left V 5 bases short and J 0 bases short, with 5 bases between. The CDR3 loop spans 13 amino acids. Per germline, CDR1 SGHND and CDR2 FRSKSL. The sequenced CDR3 bases are TGTGCCAGCAGTGACAATTCTGGAAATACGCTCTAT. Translated, it gives CASSDNSGNTLY. The full CDR3 reads CASSDNSGNTLYF. Drawing the rest from reference TRBV15 and TRBJ1-3, the complete variable domain is DAGVTQTPRHEVAEKGQTIILKCEPVSGHNDLFWYRQTKIQGLELLSYFRSKSLMEDGGAFKDRFKAEMLNSSFSTLKIQPTEPKDSAVYLCASSDNSGNTLYFGEGSRLIVV.

For this clone: Gene names and germline refer to mouse. With the read ending 1 residue before the CDR3 end, the germline J gene is used to fill in that end. The chain has TRBV26 and TRBJ1-3; D ambiguous. Per the germline V gene, CDR1 is KGHPV and CDR2 is FQNQEV (reference sequence). V gave up 2 bases and J gave up 3 bases, with 5 bases separating them. This CDR3 region has 13 residues. The CDR3 sequence is CASSLGDGNTLYF. The part of the CDR3 DNA that was read is TGTGCCAGCAGTCTGGGGGATGGAAATACGCTCTAT.

As for this clone: Gene names follow the mouse nomenclature. The CDR3 is cut off 1 residue early in the read; its end comes from the germline J gene. This chain joins TRBV13-2 and TRBJ2-4, with 8 nucleotides matching TRBD2. V was pared by 1 base and J by 0 bases, with 7 bases of the junction left unmatched. The V gene's germline CDR1 is NNHNN and CDR2 SYGAGS (reference sequence). The CDR3 totals 17 residues. The CDR3 region is CASGDPRDWLSQNTLYF. The DNA read from the CDR3 is TGTGCCAGCGGTGATCCACGGGACTGGCTTAGTCAAAACACCTTGTAC.

This clone was observed once. Gene labels here are mouse ones. With the read ending 1 residue before the CDR3 end, the germline J gene is used to fill in that end. The chain uses TRBV29 and TRBJ2-3; perhaps TRBD2 as D (6 bases). The CDR3 spans 15 residues. Per germline, CDR1 MSHET and CDR2 SYDVDS. Trimming pared 3 bases from V and 0 bases from J, leaving 10 bases between. CDR3 sequence: CASSLGGGSAETLYF. CDR3 DNA (partial): TGTGCTAGCAGTTTGGGTGGGGGTAGTGCAGAAACGCTGTAT.

For this clone: Genes and germline are mouse. This CDR3 is CASSLEGSSDYTF. The sequenced CDR3 bases are TGTGCCAGCAGCTTAGAGGGGAGCTCCGACTACACC. V gene TRBV3 combines with J gene TRBJ1-2; perhaps TRBD1 as D (5 bases). The CDR3 goes on 1 residue after the read ends, and that part is filled in from the germline J gene. In germline, CDR1 is SNHLY, CDR2 FYNGKV (reference sequence). V was shortened by 1 base and J by 4 bases, with 7 bases between the two germline ends. This CDR3 comprises 13 residues.

Comment on this clone: Gene and germline names: mouse. Read sequence stops 1 residue before the CDR3 end, and the germline J gene provides the missing end. V gene TRBV13-2 combines with J gene TRBJ1-4; perhaps TRBD1 as D (5 bases). Deletions cut 0 bases from V and 3 bases from J, with 9 bases between. CDR1 is NNHNN and CDR2 is SYGAGS in the germline V gene (reference sequence). The CDR3 length is 15 residues. The CDR3 loop reads CASGDAGHTNERLFF. Partial CDR3 DNA: TGTGCCAGCGGTGATGCTGGACATACCAACGAAAGATTATTT.

To note about this clone: The germline and genes are mouse ones. The CDR3 end is not reached by the read, which stops 1 residue before it; the germline J gene fills it in. This chain connects TRBV5 to TRBJ2-2; 8 nucleotides align to TRBD1. The CDR3 runs 14 residues. V lost 6 bases, J lost 3 bases, and 3 bases stayed unmatched. Germline V gene data show CDR1 as LGHNA and CDR2 as YNLKQL (reference sequence). The CDR3 region is CASSMTGDTGQLYF. The sequenced CDR3 bases are TGTGCCAGCAGTATGACAGGGGACACCGGGCAGCTCTAC.

Concerning this clone itself: The genes and germline here are from mouse. The observed sequence ends 1 residue before the CDR3 terminus, with the missing tail filled in from the germline J gene. Other DNA sequences in the same sample also yield this CDR3. The V call is TRBV5, the J call TRBJ2-5, with 7 bases lining up with TRBD2. Germline loops: CDR1 LGHNA, CDR2 YNLKQL (reference sequence). V trimming: 6 bases; J trimming: 0 bases; junction bases outside the gene matches: 3. The length of the CDR3 is 14 residues. The CDR3 DNA, read in part, is TGTGCCAGCAGTCCCTGGGGGAACCAAGACACCCAGTAC. This sequence encodes CASSPWGNQDTQY. The CDR3 as a whole reads CASSPWGNQDTQYF.

A word on this clone: Germline and genes: mouse. The DNA ends 1 residue before the CDR3 does, and the rest of the CDR3 is filled in from the germline J gene. This chain connects TRBV4 to TRBJ2-5, with 9 positions matching TRBD2. There are 15 residues in the CDR3. Germline CDR1 is LGHDT and CDR2 is YNNKQL (reference sequence). V shed 3 bases and J 0 bases; nucleotides not matched to a gene: 1. The CDR3 bases that were read are TGTGCCAGCAGCTACTGGGGGGGGAACCAAGACACCCAGTAC. Translating it yields CASSYWGGNQDTQY. The whole CDR3 region reads CASSYWGGNQDTQYF.

For this clone: Gene names follow the mouse nomenclature. Read data end 1 residue before the CDR3 end; the end is taken from the germline J gene. The V gene is TRBV3, the J gene TRBJ2-2; TRBD1 is a possible D gene (6 bases). The CDR3 consists of 14 residues. V was cut by 5 bases and J by 0 bases, with 7 bases left in between. CDR1 and CDR2 from the germline V gene are SNHLY and FYNGKV (reference sequence). The part of the CDR3 DNA that was read is TGTGCCAGCAGCCGACAGGCAAACACCGGGCAGCTCTAC. Protein: CASSRQANTGQLY. The whole CDR3 reads CASSRQANTGQLYF.

With regard to this clone: Mouse gene names apply. The read stops 1 residue short of the end of the CDR3; the missing end is completed from the germline J gene. V usage is TRBV4 and J usage is TRBJ2-5; 11 bases line up with TRBD2. CDR3 length: 15 amino acids. J gave up 5 bases and V 3 bases, and 4 bases lay outside the gene matches. The germline CDR1 and CDR2 sequences are LGHDT and YNNKQL (reference sequence). CDR3 protein: CASSYGLGGRDTQYF. CDR3 bases read: TGTGCCAGCAGCTACGGACTGGGGGGAAGAGACACCCAGTAC.

Concerning this clone: Mouse gene names apply. The read ends 1 residue shy of where the CDR3 ends; the end is completed using the germline J gene. V is TRBV5 and J is TRBJ2-1; TRBD2 matches at 11 bases. Looked up from germline, CDR1 is LGHNA and CDR2 is YNLKQL (reference sequence). After removal of 2 bases from V and 0 bases from J, the junction contained 3 bases not matched to a gene. This CDR3 spans 17 amino acids. CDR3 sequence: CASSQRDWGYNYAEQFF. The sequenced part of the CDR3 DNA is TGTGCCAGCAGCCAAAGGGACTGGGGGTATAACTATGCTGAGCAGTTC.

Turning to this clone: Mouse names are used for the genes. The read comes to an end 1 residue before the CDR3 does, leaving the germline J gene to fill in the end. Other DNA sequences from this sample encode an identical CDR3 as well. This chain uses TRBV4 with TRBJ2-4; D unclear. CDR1 and CDR2 from the germline V gene are LGHDT and YNNKQL (reference sequence). Trimming removed 5 bases from V and 0 bases from J, with 3 bases in between. CDR3 length: 12 residues. The CDR3 bases that were read are TGTGCCAGCAGCCCAAGTCAAAACACCTTGTAC. It specifies CASSPSQNTLY. The full CDR3 protein reads CASSPSQNTLYF.

On this clone itself: The gene names given are mouse names. The read ends 1 residue shy of where the CDR3 ends; the end is completed using the germline J gene. The chain links TRBV5 to TRBJ1-1; the D gene is possibly TRBD1 (6 bases). Germline values: CDR1 LGHNA, CDR2 YNLKQL (reference sequence). CDR3 size: 14 residues. V lost 1 base, J lost 0 bases, and 6 bases lay in between. The CDR3 bases that were read are TGTGCCAGCAGCCAAGGGACAGCAAACACAGAAGTCTTC. Amino acids: CASSQGTANTEVF. The entire CDR3 sequence reads CASSQGTANTEVFF.

This clone was seen only a few times. Mouse germline and gene names are used. The CDR3 end is not reached by the read, which stops 1 residue before it; the germline J gene fills it in. This chain joins TRBV3 and TRBJ2-7, with TRBD2 identical over 8 bases. CDR1 and CDR2 from the germline V gene are SNHLY and FYNGKV (reference sequence). This CDR3 spans 13 amino acids. Trimming at V came to 4 bases and at J to 4 bases, leaving 3 bases not matched to a gene. The CDR3 loop reads CASSSTGVYEQYF. The sequenced CDR3 bases are TGTGCCAGCAGCTCGACTGGGGTTTATGAACAGTAC.

Worth noting for this clone: Gene names follow the mouse nomenclature. The read comes to an end 1 residue before the CDR3 does, leaving the germline J gene to fill in the end. The sample carries other DNA sequences with the same CDR3. The chain has TRBV15 and TRBJ2-4; D tentatively reads TRBD1 or TRBD2 (5 bases each). In germline, CDR1 is SGHND, CDR2 FRSKSL. The CDR3 is 13 residues long. V was clipped by 4 bases and J by 0 bases, with 5 bases between them. The sequenced CDR3 bases are TGTGCCAGCAGTTGGGGGAGTCAAAACACCTTGTAC. Protein product: CASSWGSQNTLY. The complete CDR3 reads CASSWGSQNTLYF.

This clone appeared a single time. Germline and genes: mouse. The CDR3 is cut off 1 residue early in the read; its end comes from the germline J gene. The chain recombines TRBV5 with TRBJ1-2; 9 bases align to TRBD1. Trimming removed 4 bases from V and 4 bases from J; junction bases left unmatched: 1. The CDR3 runs 13 residues. Per the germline V gene, CDR1 is LGHNA and CDR2 is YNLKQL (reference sequence). The CDR3 DNA, read in part, is TGTGCCAGCAGCCGGGACAGGGCCTCCGACTACACC. Its protein product is CASSRDRASDYT. The complete CDR3 protein is CASSRDRASDYTF.

Turning to this clone: Germline and genes: mouse. With the read ending 1 residue before the CDR3 end, the germline J gene is used to fill in that end. The sample contains more than one DNA sequence encoding this CDR3. The chain is built from TRBV26 and TRBJ2-3; 9 bases map to TRBD1. The CDR3 covers 13 residues. From germline, CDR1 is KGHPV and CDR2 FQNQEV (reference sequence). V was pared by 4 bases and J by 10 bases, with 6 bases of the junction left unmatched. Here the CDR3 reads CASSPPGQGPLYF. Incomplete CDR3 DNA: TGTGCCAGCAGTCCCCCGGGACAGGGCCCGCTGTAT.

A word on this clone: Each gene name is a mouse one. The CDR3 end lies 1 residue beyond the end of the read and is filled in from the germline J gene. This rearrangement joins TRBV17 to TRBJ2-5; TRBD1 is a possible D gene (6 bases). The CDR3 sequence is 14 residues long. Germline CDR1 MNHDT, CDR2 YYDKIL. Trimming took 0 bases from V and 3 from J, leaving 7 bases between them. The part of the CDR3 DNA that was read is TGTGCTAGCAGTAGAGATAGGGGGCAAGACACCCAGTAC. Amino acids: CASSRDRGQDTQY. The full-length CDR3 reads as CASSRDRGQDTQYF.

On this clone: The germline and genes are mouse ones. Coverage ceases 1 residue before the CDR3 finishes, and the germline J gene fills in the end. The rearrangement uses TRBV2 and TRBJ1-2, with 9 bases lining up with TRBD1. Germline CDR1 and CDR2: LGHNA and YSYQKL. This CDR3 contains 14 residues. The ends lost 3 bases at V and 4 bases at J; junction bases unmatched: 3. The sequenced part of the CDR3 DNA is TGTGCCAGCAGCCAGGGGACAGGGCGCTCCGACTACACC. Amino acid sequence: CASSQGTGRSDYT. The CDR3, in full, reads CASSQGTGRSDYTF.

A word on this clone: Germline and genes here are mouse. The read halts 1 residue ahead of the CDR3 end, with the missing end drawn from the germline J gene. J is TRBJ1-2 and V is TRBV26; TRBD1 matches 12 bases. The V segment lost 4 bases and the J segment 4 bases; nucleotides outside the gene matches: 4. Germline CDR1 reads KGHPV; CDR2 reads FQNQEV (reference sequence). The CDR3 loop spans 15 amino acids. CDR3 loop: CASSRDRGPGSDYTF. The sequenced part of the CDR3 DNA is TGTGCCAGCAGTCGGGACAGGGGGCCGGGCTCCGACTACACC.

Regarding this clone: The listed genes are named as in mouse. Read data end 1 residue before the CDR3 end; the end is taken from the germline J gene. V and J are TRBV16 and TRBJ2-4; 11 bases agree with TRBD2. Trimming at V came to 6 bases and at J to 2 bases, leaving 4 bases not matched to a gene. In germline, CDR1 is SGHSA, CDR2 FRNQAP. CDR3 length equals 15 residues. CDR3: CASRDWGGNQNTLYF. CDR3 DNA, as far as it was read: TGTGCAAGCAGAGACTGGGGGGGGAATCAAAACACCTTGTAC.

This clone has only a few counts. The germline and genes are mouse ones. The sequenced part of the CDR3 DNA is TGTGCCAGCTGTTCAAACTCCGACTACACC. Its translation is CASCSNSDYT. The entire CDR3 sequence reads CASCSNSDYTF. V usage is TRBV12-1 and J usage is TRBJ1-2; D gene unclear. The read terminates 1 residue ahead of where the CDR3 ends, so the germline J gene completes it. The V gene lost 5 bases and the J gene lost 0 bases, with 3 bases spanning the gap. The CDR3 sequence is 11 residues long. Germline V gene lookup returns CDR1 SGHSN and CDR2 HYEKVE.

To note about this clone: Genes and germline are mouse. The DNA ends 1 residue before the CDR3 does, and the rest of the CDR3 is filled in from the germline J gene. The V and J genes are TRBV2 and TRBJ1-3; D call uncertain. V lost 1 base to trimming and J lost 0 bases, with 7 bases between them. Per the germline V gene, CDR1 is LGHNA and CDR2 is YSYQKL. The CDR3 runs to 15 residues. CDR3 DNA (partial): TGTGCCAGCAGCCAAGGCGGGGATTCTGGAAATACGCTCTAT. It yields the protein CASSQGGDSGNTLY. The whole CDR3 protein reads CASSQGGDSGNTLYF.

With regard to this clone: Gene names denote mouse genes. The CDR3 end is not reached by the read, which stops 1 residue before it; the germline J gene fills it in. The V gene is TRBV20, the J gene TRBJ1-3; D possibly corresponds to TRBD1 (6 bases). V lost 1 base and J lost 1, with 8 bases in between. Germline V lookup: CDR1 GFQATS, CDR2 STVNSAI. The CDR3 sequence is 14 residues long. The DNA read from the CDR3 is TGTGGTGCTAGGGTTACAGGGTCTGGAAATACGCTCTAT. Translating gives CGARVTGSGNTLY. The CDR3 reads in full as CGARVTGSGNTLYF.

This clone was observed a few times. Any gene name here is a mouse gene name. The CDR3 end lies 1 residue beyond the end of the read and is filled in from the germline J gene. V gene TRBV1 combines with J gene TRBJ2-7; 12 positions match TRBD2. Trimming at V came to 3 bases and at J to 7 bases, leaving 7 bases not matched to a gene. Germline V CDR1 and CDR2: NSQYPW, LRSPGD (reference sequence). This CDR3 is 15 amino acids long. The CDR3 loop reads CTCSAPTGGAREQYF. CDR3 bases read: TGCACCTGCAGTGCCCCGACTGGGGGGGCGCGAGAACAGTAC.

About this clone: Gene names are mouse gene names. The read comes to an end 1 residue before the CDR3 does, leaving the germline J gene to fill in the end. V is TRBV5 and J is TRBJ2-2; no clear D. This CDR3 spans 14 amino acids. V lost 0 bases to trimming and J lost 3 bases, with 5 bases between them. Germline V lookup: CDR1 LGHNA, CDR2 YNLKQL (reference sequence). CDR3 DNA (partial): TGTGCCAGCAGCCAAGATCCAGACACCGGGCAGCTCTAC. Translating it yields CASSQDPDTGQLY. In full, the CDR3 is CASSQDPDTGQLYF.

As regards this clone: Mouse gene names and germline throughout. The CDR3 end is not reached by the read, which stops 1 residue before it; the germline J gene fills it in. The gene calls are TRBV13-1 and TRBJ2-3; D is undetermined. With 0 bases removed from V and 0 bases from J, the gap between germline ends came to 5 bases. CDR1 is NSHNY, CDR2 SYGAGN, per germline. This CDR3 region has 14 residues. The sequenced CDR3 bases are TGTGCCAGCAGTGATGACACTAGTGCAGAAACGCTGTAT. Its translation is CASSDDTSAETLY. The CDR3 in its entirety is CASSDDTSAETLYF.

Details on this clone: Gene names follow the mouse nomenclature. The sequenced fragment ends 1 residue before the CDR3 boundary, so the rest is inferred from the germline J gene. The V and J genes are TRBV13-3 and TRBJ2-2; no definite D call. V was shortened by 0 bases and J by 1 base, with 4 bases between the two germline ends. CDR3 length: 14 amino acids. CDR1 and CDR2 from the germline V gene are NNHDY and SYVADS. CDR3 DNA (partial): TGTGCCAGCAGTGATGCCAGAAACACCGGGCAGCTCTAC. This encodes CASSDARNTGQLY. The entire CDR3 protein reads CASSDARNTGQLYF.

On this clone itself: Genes and germline come from the mouse. With the read ending 1 residue before the CDR3 end, the germline J gene is used to fill in that end. The rearrangement links TRBV26 to TRBJ2-7, with TRBD2 matching over 13 bases. Trimming removed 4 bases from V and 6 bases from J; junction bases left unmatched: 3. CDR1 is KGHPV, CDR2 FQNQEV, per germline (reference sequence). The CDR3 runs to 14 residues. CDR3 amino acids: CASSRTGGAREQYF. The DNA read from the CDR3 is TGTGCCAGCAGTCGGACTGGGGGGGCGCGTGAACAGTAC. The variable domain in full, with the rest retrieved from reference TRBV26 and TRBJ2-7, is NSKVIQTPRYLVKGQGQKAKMRCIPEKGHPVVFWYQQNKNNEFKFLINFQNQEVLQQIDMTEKRFSAECPSNSPCSLEIQSSEAGDSALYLCASSRTGGAREQYFGPGTRLTVL.

This clone showed up just a few times. The genes and germline here are from mouse. The CDR3 end falls 1 residue outside the read, so it is completed with the germline J gene. The chain uses TRBV1 and TRBJ2-7; D possibly corresponds to TRBD1 (6 bases). V was cut by 0 bases and J by 4 bases, with 10 bases left in between. Germline-derived CDR1 and CDR2 are NSQYPW and LRSPGD (reference sequence). The CDR3 has 14 residues. CDR3 sequence reads: CTCSADGDIYEQYF. The part of the CDR3 DNA that was read is TGCACCTGCAGTGCAGATGGGGACATATATGAACAGTAC.